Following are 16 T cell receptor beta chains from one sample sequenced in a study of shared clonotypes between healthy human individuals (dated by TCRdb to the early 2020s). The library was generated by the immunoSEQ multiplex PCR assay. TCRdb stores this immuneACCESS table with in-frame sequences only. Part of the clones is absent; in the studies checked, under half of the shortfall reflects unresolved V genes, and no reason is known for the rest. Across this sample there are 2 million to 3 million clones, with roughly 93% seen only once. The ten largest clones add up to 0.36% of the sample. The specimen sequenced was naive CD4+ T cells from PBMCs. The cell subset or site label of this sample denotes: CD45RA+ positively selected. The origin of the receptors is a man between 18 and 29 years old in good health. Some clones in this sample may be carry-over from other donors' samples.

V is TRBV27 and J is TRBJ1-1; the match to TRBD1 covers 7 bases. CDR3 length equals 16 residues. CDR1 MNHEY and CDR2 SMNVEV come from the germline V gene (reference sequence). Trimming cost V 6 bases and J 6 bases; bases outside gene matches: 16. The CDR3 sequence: CASSRMTGRSVAEAFF. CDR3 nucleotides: TGTGCCAGCAGCAGGATGACAGGGAGGTCCGTTGCTGAAGCTTTCTTT.

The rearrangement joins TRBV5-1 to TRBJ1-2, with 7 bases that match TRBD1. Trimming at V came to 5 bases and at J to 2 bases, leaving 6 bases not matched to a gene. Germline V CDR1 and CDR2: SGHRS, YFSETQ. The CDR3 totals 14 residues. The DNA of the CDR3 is TGCGCCAGCAGGAGGGACAGTCAGAACTATGGCTACACCTTC. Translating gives CASRRDSQNYGYTF.

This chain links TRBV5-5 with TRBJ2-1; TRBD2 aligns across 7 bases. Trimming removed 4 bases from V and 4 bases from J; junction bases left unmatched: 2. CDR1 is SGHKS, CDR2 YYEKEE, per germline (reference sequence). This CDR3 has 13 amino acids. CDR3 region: CASSPGGYNEQFF. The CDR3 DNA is TGTGCCAGCAGCCCCGGGGGGTACAATGAGCAGTTCTTC.

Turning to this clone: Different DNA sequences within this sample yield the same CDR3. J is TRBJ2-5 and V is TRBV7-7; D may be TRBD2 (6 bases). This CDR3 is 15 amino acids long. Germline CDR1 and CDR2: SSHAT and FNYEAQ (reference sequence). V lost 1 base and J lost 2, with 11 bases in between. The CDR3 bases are TGTGCCAGCAGCTTAGGGAGGGGCCTACAAGAGACCCAGTACTTC. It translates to CASSLGRGLQETQYF.

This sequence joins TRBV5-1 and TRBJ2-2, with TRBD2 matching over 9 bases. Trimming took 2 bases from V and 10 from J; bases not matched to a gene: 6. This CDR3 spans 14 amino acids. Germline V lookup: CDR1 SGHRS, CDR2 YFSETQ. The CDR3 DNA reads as TGCGCCAGCAGCTTTATAGCGGGGGAAAAGGAGCTGTTTTTT. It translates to CASSFIAGEKELFF.

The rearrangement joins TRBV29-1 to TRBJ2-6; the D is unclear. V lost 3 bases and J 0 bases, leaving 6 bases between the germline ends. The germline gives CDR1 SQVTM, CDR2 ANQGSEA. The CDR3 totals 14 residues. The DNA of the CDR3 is TGCAGCGTTGACACCAGCTCTGGGGCCAACGTCCTGACTTTC. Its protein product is CSVDTSSGANVLTF.

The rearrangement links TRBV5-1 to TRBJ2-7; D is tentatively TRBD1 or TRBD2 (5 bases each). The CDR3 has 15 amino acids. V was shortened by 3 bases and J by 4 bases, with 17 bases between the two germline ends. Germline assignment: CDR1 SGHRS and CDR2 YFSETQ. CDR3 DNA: TGCGCCAGCAGCTCGTACCCCGGGACCCAATACGAGCAGTACTTC. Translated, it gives CASSSYPGTQYEQYF.

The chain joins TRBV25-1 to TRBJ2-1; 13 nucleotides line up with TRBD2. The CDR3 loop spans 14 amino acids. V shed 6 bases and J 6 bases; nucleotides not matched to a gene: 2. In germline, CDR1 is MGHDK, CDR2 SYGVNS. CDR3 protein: CASSTSGRANEQFF. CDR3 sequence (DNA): TGTGCCAGCAGCACTAGCGGGAGGGCCAATGAGCAGTTCTTC.

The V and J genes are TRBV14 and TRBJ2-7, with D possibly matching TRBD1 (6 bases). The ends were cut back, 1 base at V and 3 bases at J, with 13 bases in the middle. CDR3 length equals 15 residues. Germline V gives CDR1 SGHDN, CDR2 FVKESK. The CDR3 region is CASSQAVGQIYEQYF. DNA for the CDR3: TGTGCCAGCAGCCAAGCAGTCGGACAGATCTACGAGCAGTACTTC.

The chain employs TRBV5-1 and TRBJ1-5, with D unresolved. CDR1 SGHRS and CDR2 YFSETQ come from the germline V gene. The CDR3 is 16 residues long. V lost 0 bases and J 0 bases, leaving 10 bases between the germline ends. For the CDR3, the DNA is TGCGCCAGCAGCTTGGGATGGGAGGGTAGCAATCAGCCCCAGCATTTT. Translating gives CASSLGWEGSNQPQHF.

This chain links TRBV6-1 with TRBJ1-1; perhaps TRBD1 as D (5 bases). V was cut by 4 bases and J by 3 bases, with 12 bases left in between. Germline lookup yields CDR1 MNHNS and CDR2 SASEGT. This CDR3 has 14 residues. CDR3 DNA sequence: TGTGCCAGCAGTGGGGCAAGGGGTGACACTGAAGCTTTCTTT. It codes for CASSGARGDTEAFF.

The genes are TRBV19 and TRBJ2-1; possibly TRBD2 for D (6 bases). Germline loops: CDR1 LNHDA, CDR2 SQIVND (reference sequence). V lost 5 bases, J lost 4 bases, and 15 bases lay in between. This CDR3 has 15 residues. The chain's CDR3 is CASSPTGLGYNEQFF. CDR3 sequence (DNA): TGTGCCAGTAGTCCGACGGGACTCGGTTACAATGAGCAGTTCTTC.

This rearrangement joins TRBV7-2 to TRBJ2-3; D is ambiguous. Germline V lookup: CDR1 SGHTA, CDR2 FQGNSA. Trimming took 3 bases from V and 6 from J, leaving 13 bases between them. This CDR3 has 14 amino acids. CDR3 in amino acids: CASSLPGPADTQYF. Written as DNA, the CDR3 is TGTGCCAGCAGCTTGCCCGGACCGGCGGATACGCAGTATTTT.

CDR3 sequence (DNA): TGTGCCAGCAGCGTAACAGGGGTCGGCGAGCAGTACTTC. As protein: CASSVTGVGEQYF. The chain has TRBV9 and TRBJ2-7; TRBD1 agrees at 7 bases. The CDR3 spans 13 residues. CDR1 is SGDLS, CDR2 YYNGEE, per germline. Losses at the gene ends were 1 base for V and 6 bases for J; bases not matched to a gene: 4.

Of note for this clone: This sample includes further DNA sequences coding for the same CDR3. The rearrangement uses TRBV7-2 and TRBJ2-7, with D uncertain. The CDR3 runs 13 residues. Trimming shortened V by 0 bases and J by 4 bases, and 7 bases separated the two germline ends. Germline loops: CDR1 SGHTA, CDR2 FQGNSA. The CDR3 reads CASSLASSYEQYF. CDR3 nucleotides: TGTGCCAGCAGCTTAGCGTCCAGTTACGAGCAGTACTTC. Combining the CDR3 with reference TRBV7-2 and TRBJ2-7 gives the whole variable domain GAGVSQSPSNKVTEKGKDVELRCDPISGHTALYWYRQSLGQGLEFLIYFQGNSAPDKSGLPSDRFSAERTGGSVSTLTIQRTQQEDSAVYLCASSLASSYEQYFGPGTRLTVT.

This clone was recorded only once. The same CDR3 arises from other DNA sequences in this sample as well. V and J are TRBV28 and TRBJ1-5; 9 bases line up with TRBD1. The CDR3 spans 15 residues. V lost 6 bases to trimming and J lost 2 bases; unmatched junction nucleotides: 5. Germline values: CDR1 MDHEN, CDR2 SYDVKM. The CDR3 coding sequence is TGTGCCAGCAGCCTACAGGGGGCGGGCAATCAGCCCCAGCATTTT. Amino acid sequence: CASSLQGAGNQPQHF.